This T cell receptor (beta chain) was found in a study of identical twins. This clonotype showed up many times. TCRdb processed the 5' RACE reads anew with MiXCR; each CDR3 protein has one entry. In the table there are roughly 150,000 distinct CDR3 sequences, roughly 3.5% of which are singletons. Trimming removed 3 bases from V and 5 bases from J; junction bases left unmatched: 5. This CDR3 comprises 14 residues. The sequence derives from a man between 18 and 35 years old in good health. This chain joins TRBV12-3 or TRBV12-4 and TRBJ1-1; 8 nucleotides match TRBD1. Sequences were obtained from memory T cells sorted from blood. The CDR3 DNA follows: TGTGCCAGCAGTTTGGCCGACAGGGGAACTGAAGCTTTCTTT. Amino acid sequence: CASSLADRGTEAFF.